The present TCR beta chain was sequenced within a study of T-cell reconstitution after alpha-beta-depleted transplantation in children. Points from the study as a whole: Hyperexpanded clones declined; after one year, newly produced T cells mostly supplied diversity. Surviving recipient T cells and thymic progenitors underlay high day-60 TCRbeta diversity in some patients. Two months or so post-transplant, alpha-beta T cells reportedly derived from several hundred expanded graft clones.

This clonotype was counted ten times or more. Its antigen is undetermined. The TCRbeta library was prepared with unique molecular identifiers. In TCRdb, the PCR reads were re-called with MiXCR into one record per CDR3 protein. Of 200,000 or so distinct CDR3 sequences detected, 6.3% appear once; the ten largest clones hold around 4.1%. Germline V CDR1 and CDR2: SGHVS, FQNEAQ. V was cut by 5 bases and J by 7 bases, with 12 bases left in between. The CDR3 runs to 13 residues. The sequence was collected from a girl less than two years old with combined immunodeficiency, due to receive a stem cell transplant. V and J are TRBV7-8 and TRBJ2-1; tentatively, D is TRBD1 (5 bases). Sequences were derived from PBMCs, sampled before TCRalphabeta/CD19-depleted stem cell transplant. CDR3 region: CASSLRAENEQFF. The DNA for the CDR3 is TGTGCCAGCAGCCTCAGGGCCGAAAATGAGCAGTTCTTC.